This record looks at one T cell receptor beta chain sequence and its context. Its matching antigen is unknown. This sample was included in a study of cytomegalovirus exposure and HLA in healthy donors. Findings and caveats of the study: A later analysis found most CMV-associated TCR beta chains apparently HLA-restricted. The authors listed 180 or so TCR beta chains as cytomegalovirus-associated. The only immune exposure information that was available was CMV serostatus.

Germline assignment: CDR1 LNHNV and CDR2 YYDKDF (reference sequence). V was pared by 1 base and J by 3 bases, with 18 bases between. The CDR3 runs 18 residues. Among the donors, all were healthy bone marrow donors. The PCR ran on 60 Vbeta and 13 Jbeta primers. Sequencing used immunoSEQ multiplex PCR; TCRdb keeps in-frame clones, though not all of them. The sample lists 120,000 to 150,000 clones, around three fifths seen once, with about 1.8% in the top ten. The TCR originated in a male donor in good health and CMV-seronegative. V usage is TRBV15 and J usage is TRBJ2-2; D may be TRBD1 (5 bases). The sample consisted of PBMCs. This chain's CDR3 is CATSRVQGWFGDTGELFF. In DNA form, the CDR3 reads TGTGCCACCAGCAGAGTCCAGGGTTGGTTTGGTGACACCGGGGAGCTGTTTTTT.